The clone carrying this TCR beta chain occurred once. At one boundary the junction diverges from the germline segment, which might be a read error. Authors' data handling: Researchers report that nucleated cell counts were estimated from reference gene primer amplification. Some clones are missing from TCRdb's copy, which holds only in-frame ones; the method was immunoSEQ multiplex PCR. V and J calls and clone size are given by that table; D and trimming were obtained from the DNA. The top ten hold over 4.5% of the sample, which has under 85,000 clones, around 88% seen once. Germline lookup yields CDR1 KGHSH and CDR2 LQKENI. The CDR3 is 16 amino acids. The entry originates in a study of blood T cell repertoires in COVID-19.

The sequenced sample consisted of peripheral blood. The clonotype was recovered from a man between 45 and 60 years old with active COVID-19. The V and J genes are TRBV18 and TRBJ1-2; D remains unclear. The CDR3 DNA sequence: TGTGCCAGCTTACCACAGTCCGCACAGACTAACTATGGCTACACCTTC. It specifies CASLPQSAQTNYGYTF.